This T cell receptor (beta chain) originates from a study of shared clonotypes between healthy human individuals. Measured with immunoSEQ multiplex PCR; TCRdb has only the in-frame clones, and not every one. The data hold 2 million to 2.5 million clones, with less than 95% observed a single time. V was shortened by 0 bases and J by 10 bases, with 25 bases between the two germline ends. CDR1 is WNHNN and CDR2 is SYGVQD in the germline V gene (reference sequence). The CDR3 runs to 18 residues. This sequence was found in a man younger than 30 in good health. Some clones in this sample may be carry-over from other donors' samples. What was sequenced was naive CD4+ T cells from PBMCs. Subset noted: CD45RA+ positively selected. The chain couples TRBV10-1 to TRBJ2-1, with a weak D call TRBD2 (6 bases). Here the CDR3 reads CASSESKASESQDREQFF. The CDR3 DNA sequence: TGCGCCAGCAGTGAGTCGAAGGCTAGCGAGTCTCAGGATCGGGAGCAGTTCTTC.